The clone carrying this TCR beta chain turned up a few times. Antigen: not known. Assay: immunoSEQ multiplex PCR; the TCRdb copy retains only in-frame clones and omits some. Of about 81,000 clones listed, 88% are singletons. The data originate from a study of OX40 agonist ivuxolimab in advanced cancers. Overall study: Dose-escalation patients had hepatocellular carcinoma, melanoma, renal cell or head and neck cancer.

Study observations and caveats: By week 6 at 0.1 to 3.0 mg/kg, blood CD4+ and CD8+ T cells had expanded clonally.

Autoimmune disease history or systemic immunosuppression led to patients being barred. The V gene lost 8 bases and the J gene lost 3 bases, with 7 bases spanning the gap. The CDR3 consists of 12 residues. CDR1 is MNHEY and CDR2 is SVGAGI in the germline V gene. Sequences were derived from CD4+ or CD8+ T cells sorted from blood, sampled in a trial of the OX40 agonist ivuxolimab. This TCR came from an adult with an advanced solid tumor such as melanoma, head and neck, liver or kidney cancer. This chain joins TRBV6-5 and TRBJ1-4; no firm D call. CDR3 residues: CASGRSNEKLFF. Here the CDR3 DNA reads TGTGCCAGCGGCAGGTCTAATGAAAAACTGTTTTTT.